Listed below are T cell receptor beta chains from one sample, sequenced in a study of technical replicates of blood from several donors. This table comes from immunoSEQ multiplex PCR, and its TCRdb copy is limited to in-frame clones, with some not included. Of about 93,000 clones listed, 95% are singletons. The sequenced sample was T cells isolated from PBMCs. The receptor set was obtained from a human donor in good health. CDR3s include the opening cysteine and the closing phenylalanine or tryptophan. The order of the fields is CDR3 length, J gene, D gene, clone size, V gene, CDR3 protein, CDR3 DNA. D genes are given only for firm matches. Only part of the rows carry a size: once, few, many, or a class if the clone is expanded.

length: 15; J: TRBJ2-5; D: TRBD1; size: NA; V: TRBV11-2; CDR3: CASSPPADRQETQYF; DNA: TGTGCCAGCAGCCCACCCGCGGACAGGCAAGAGACCCAGTACTTC
length: 13; J: TRBJ2-7; D: NA; size: NA; V: TRBV27; CDR3: CASSPRINYEQYF; DNA: TGTGCCAGCAGTCCCAGGATAAACTACGAGCAGTACTTC
length: 13; J: TRBJ1-1; D: NA; size: NA; V: TRBV7-9; CDR3: CASSLMGQGKAFF; DNA: TGTGCCAGCAGCTTGATGGGTCAGGGGAAAGCTTTCTTT
length: 12; J: TRBJ2-4; D: NA; size: NA; V: TRBV30; CDR3: CAWGLLENIQYF; DNA: TGTGCCTGGGGATTACTAGAAAACATTCAGTACTTC
length: 15; J: TRBJ2-7; D: TRBD2; size: once; V: TRBV4-1; CDR3: CASSPRTSGSYEQYF; DNA: TGCGCCAGCAGCCCGCGGACTAGCGGATCCTACGAGCAGTACTTC
length: 12; J: TRBJ1-5; D: NA; size: NA; V: TRBV18; CDR3: CASSPTGQPQHF; DNA: TGTGCCAGCTCACCTACAGGACAGCCCCAGCATTTT
length: 18; J: TRBJ2-7; D: TRBD2; size: NA; V: TRBV28; CDR3: CASSLFVRTSGRGDEQYF; DNA: TGTGCCAGCAGTTTATTTGTCCGGACTAGCGGGAGAGGGGACGAGCAGTACTTC
length: 14; J: TRBJ1-5; D: NA; size: NA; V: TRBV5-1; CDR3: CASSLDISNQPQHF; DNA: TGCGCCAGCAGCTTGGACATTAGCAATCAGCCCCAGCATTTT
length: 15; J: TRBJ2-1; D: TRBD2; size: NA; V: TRBV19; CDR3: CASSPGTSRANEQFF; DNA: TGTGCCAGTAGTCCTGGGACTAGCCGGGCGAATGAGCAGTTCTTC
length: 22; J: TRBJ2-7; D: TRBD1; size: NA; V: TRBV7-7; CDR3: CASSLEGQGDLIAAYASYEQYF; DNA: TGTGCCAGCAGCTTAGAGGGACAGGGGGACTTAATAGCAGCGTACGCTTCCTACGAGCAGTACTTC
length: 14; J: TRBJ1-6; D: TRBD1; size: NA; V: TRBV27; CDR3: CASSLTGGSSPLHF; DNA: TGTGCCAGCAGTTTGACAGGGGGCTCCTCACCCCTCCACTTT
length: 13; J: TRBJ2-1; D: TRBD2; size: NA; V: TRBV15; CDR3: CATSSGRANEQFF; DNA: TGTGCCACCAGCAGCGGGAGGGCCAATGAGCAGTTCTTC
length: 16; J: TRBJ1-2; D: TRBD1; size: NA; V: TRBV5-8; CDR3: CASSLIYRDRGDGYTF; DNA: TGTGCCAGCAGCTTGATTTACCGGGACAGGGGAGATGGCTACACCTTC
length: 16; J: TRBJ2-1; D: TRBD2; size: NA; V: TRBV6-6; CDR3: CASSTLAGGPHNEQFF; DNA: TGTGCCAGCAGTACCCTGGCGGGGGGGCCTCACAATGAGCAGTTCTTC
length: 17; J: TRBJ1-3; D: TRBD1; size: NA; V: TRBV9; CDR3: CASSVGGRRTGGNTIYF; DNA: TGTGCCAGCAGCGTAGGGGGAAGGAGGACAGGCGGAAACACCATATATTTT
length: 16; J: TRBJ2-2; D: NA; size: once; V: TRBV5-6; CDR3: CASSLASAGRPGELFF; DNA: TGTGCCAGCAGCTTGGCCAGCGCGGGGCGCCCCGGGGAGCTGTTTTTT
length: 13; J: TRBJ1-1; D: NA; size: NA; V: TRBV18; CDR3: CASSVDSLAEAFF; DNA: TGTGCCAGCTCAGTGGACAGCCTTGCTGAAGCTTTCTTT
length: 16; J: TRBJ2-3; D: TRBD1; size: NA; V: TRBV5-5; CDR3: CASSLEVTGHTDTQYF; DNA: TGTGCCAGCAGCTTGGAGGTGACAGGGCACACAGATACGCAGTATTTT
length: 17; J: TRBJ1-1; D: TRBD1; size: NA; V: TRBV19; CDR3: CASGLDRGGGVNTEAFF; DNA: TGTGCCAGCGGACTCGACAGGGGCGGGGGTGTGAACACTGAAGCTTTCTTT
length: 16; J: TRBJ1-3; D: TRBD1; size: NA; V: TRBV15; CDR3: CATSRGGTGTGNTIYF; DNA: TGTGCCACCAGCAGAGGGGGGACAGGGACGGGAAACACCATATATTTT
length: 16; J: TRBJ2-1; D: TRBD2; size: NA; V: TRBV4-1; CDR3: CASSQDIAPGGYEQFF; DNA: TGCGCCAGCAGCCAAGACATTGCCCCGGGGGGGTATGAGCAGTTCTTC
length: 14; J: TRBJ2-7; D: NA; size: once; V: TRBV28; CDR3: CASSLENGAYEQYF; DNA: TGTGCCAGCAGTTTAGAGAACGGGGCCTACGAGCAGTACTTC
length: 12; J: TRBJ1-1; D: NA; size: NA; V: TRBV2; CDR3: CARLELGREAFF; DNA: TGTGCCAGATTAGAACTTGGGCGTGAAGCTTTCTTT
length: 17; J: TRBJ2-1; D: TRBD2; size: NA; V: TRBV10-3; CDR3: CAIRGTSGIKSYNEQFF; DNA: TGTGCCATCAGGGGGACTAGCGGGATAAAATCCTACAATGAGCAGTTCTTC
length: 16; J: TRBJ2-1; D: TRBD2; size: NA; V: TRBV7-9; CDR3: CASGNTSGRPISEQFF; DNA: TGTGCCAGCGGAAATACTAGCGGGAGGCCAATAAGTGAGCAGTTCTTC
length: 14; J: TRBJ1-2; D: TRBD1; size: NA; V: TRBV13; CDR3: CASSLQGVIYGYTF; DNA: TGTGCCAGCAGCTTACAGGGGGTGATCTATGGCTACACCTTC
length: 13; J: TRBJ2-1; D: TRBD1; size: NA; V: TRBV18; CDR3: CASSPGQGNEQFF; DNA: TGTGCCAGCTCACCTGGACAGGGTAATGAGCAGTTCTTC
length: 12; J: TRBJ1-5; D: NA; size: few; V: TRBV10-1; CDR3: CASSEFGQPQHF; DNA: TGCGCCAGCAGTGAGTTCGGTCAGCCCCAGCATTTT
length: 15; J: TRBJ2-7; D: NA; size: NA; V: TRBV9; CDR3: CASSVSGGTTYEQYF; DNA: TGTGCCAGCAGCGTAAGCGGCGGAACTACCTACGAGCAGTACTTC